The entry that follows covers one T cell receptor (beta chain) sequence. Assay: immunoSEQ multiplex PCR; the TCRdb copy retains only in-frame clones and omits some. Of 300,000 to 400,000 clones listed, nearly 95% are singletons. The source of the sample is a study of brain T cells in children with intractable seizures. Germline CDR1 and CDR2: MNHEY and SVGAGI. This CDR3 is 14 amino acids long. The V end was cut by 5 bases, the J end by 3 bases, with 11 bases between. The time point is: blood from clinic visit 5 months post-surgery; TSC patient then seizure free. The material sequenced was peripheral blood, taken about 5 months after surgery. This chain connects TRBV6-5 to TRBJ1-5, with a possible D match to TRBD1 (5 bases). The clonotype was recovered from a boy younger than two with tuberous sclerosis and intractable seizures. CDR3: CASSPTVPNQPQHF. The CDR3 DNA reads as TGTGCCAGCAGTCCGACAGTCCCCAATCAGCCCCAGCATTTT.